This TCR beta chain was recorded in a study of T cell changes during pregnancy in multiple sclerosis (dated by TCRdb to between 2018 and 2021). With respect to the entire study: The study examined how the T cell repertoire changed over the course of pregnancy in women with multiple sclerosis.

According to the germline V gene, CDR1 reads MDHEN and CDR2 reads SYDVKM. Including cysteine and phenylalanine, the CDR3 has 19 amino acids. Only the CDR3 DNA stays, 57 bases, in frame from base 1. V loses 5 bases of germline sequence and J loses 1 base, and the interval between the two ends is 27 bases. Turning to this clone: There is no known antigen for this receptor. Base-call qualities are not available, and no considerably larger clone is one nucleotide away.

Library preparation was by the immunoSEQ multiplex PCR assay. TCRdb retrieved this table from immuneACCESS and kept in-frame rearrangements only. Not all clones are present; in checked studies, unresolved V genes account for under half, and no reason is known for the remainder. A total of over 50,000 clones appear in this sample, about 90% of them only once. Together, the top ten hold around 0.53% of the sample. The receptor chain draws on TRBV28 and TRBJ2-7, and possibly TRBD1, on 6 matching bases. The clonotype was recovered from a female donor with multiple sclerosis, enrolled in a pregnancy study. The sample was CD4+ T cells from peripheral blood mononuclear cells, taken after pregnancy. The sequenced DNA is TGTGCCAGCAGTAATCGCGACCACCGAAACCGGGACACATCCTACGAGCAGTACTTC. It is translated as CASSNRDHRNRDTSYEQYF.